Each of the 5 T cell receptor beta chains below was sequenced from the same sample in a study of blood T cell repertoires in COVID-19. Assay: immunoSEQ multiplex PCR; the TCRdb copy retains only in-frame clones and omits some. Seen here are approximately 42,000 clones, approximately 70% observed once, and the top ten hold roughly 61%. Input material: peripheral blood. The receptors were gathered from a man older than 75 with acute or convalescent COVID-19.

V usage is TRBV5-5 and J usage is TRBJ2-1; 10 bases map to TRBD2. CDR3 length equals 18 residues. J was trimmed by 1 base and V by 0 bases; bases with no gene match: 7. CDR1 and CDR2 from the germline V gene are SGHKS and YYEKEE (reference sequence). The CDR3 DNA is TGTGCCAGCAGCTTGGTGGGACTAGCGAGGAAGTCCTACAATGAGCAGTTCTTC. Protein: CASSLVGLARKSYNEQFF. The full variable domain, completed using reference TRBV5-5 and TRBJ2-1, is DAGVTQSPTHLIKTRGQQVTLRCSPISGHKSVSWYQQVLGQGPQFIFQYYEKEERGRGNFPDRFSARQFPNYSSELNVNALLLGDSALYLCASSLVGLARKSYNEQFFGPGTRLTVL.

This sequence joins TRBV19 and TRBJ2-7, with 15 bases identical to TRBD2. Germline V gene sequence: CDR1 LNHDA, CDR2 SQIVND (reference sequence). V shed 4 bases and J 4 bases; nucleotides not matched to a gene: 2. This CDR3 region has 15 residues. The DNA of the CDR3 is TGTGCCAGTAGTAGCGGGACTAGCGGGAGGTACGAGCAGTACTTC. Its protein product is CASSSGTSGRYEQYF.

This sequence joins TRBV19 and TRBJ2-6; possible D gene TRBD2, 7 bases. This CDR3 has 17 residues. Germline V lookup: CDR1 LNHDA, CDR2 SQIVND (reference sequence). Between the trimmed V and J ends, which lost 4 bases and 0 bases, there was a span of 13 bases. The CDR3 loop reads CASSRGGAPSGANVLTF. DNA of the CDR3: TGTGCCAGTAGTAGAGGGGGGGCGCCCTCTGGGGCCAACGTCCTGACTTTC.

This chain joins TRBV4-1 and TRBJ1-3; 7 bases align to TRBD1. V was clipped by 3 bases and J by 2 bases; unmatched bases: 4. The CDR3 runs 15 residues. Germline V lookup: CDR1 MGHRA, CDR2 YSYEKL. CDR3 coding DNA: TGCGCCAGCAGCCAGGTGACAGGGCCTGGAAACACCATATATTTT. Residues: CASSQVTGPGNTIYF.

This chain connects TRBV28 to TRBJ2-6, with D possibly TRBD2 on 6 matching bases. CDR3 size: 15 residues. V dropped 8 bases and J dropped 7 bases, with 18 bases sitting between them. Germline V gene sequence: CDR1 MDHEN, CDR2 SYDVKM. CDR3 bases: TGTGCCAGCTCCCGCTGGGGGGAGATCGCCAACGTCCTGACTTTC. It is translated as CASSRWGEIANVLTF.